What follows describes a single TCR beta chain. Assay: immunoSEQ multiplex PCR; the TCRdb copy retains only in-frame clones and omits some. Among roughly 15,000 clones listed, 94% were seen once. V was cut by 8 bases and J by 2 bases, with 18 bases left in between. The CDR3 spans 15 residues. Germline V gene data show CDR1 as MNHEY and CDR2 as SVGAGI. The data were obtained in a study of T cell clonotyping in hematopoietic cell transplantation. The rearrangement links TRBV6-5 to TRBJ1-2, with D tentatively TRBD1 (6 bases). The receptor comes from a male patient between 60 and 69 years old who had an allogeneic stem cell transplant from an unrelated donor, so the T cells may come from the graft donor. Some clones in this sample may be carry-over from other donors' samples. The sequenced sample was PBMCs, obtained 30 days after allogeneic stem cell transplant. The CDR3, as DNA: TGTGCCAGCCTTCCTGGGCTGGGGACAAACTATGGCTACACCTTC. Encoded protein: CASLPGLGTNYGYTF.